This TCR beta chain was documented in a study of breast tumors, draining lymph nodes, adjacent tissues. Overall study findings and caveats: Compared with lymph nodes, tumors were less diverse; compared with nontumor tissue, more. That most tumor T cells come from lymph nodes remained unproven. Luminal-like breast cancer showed significantly greater tumor-nontumor repertoire similarity than basal-like breast cancer did.

The CDR3 loop spans 14 amino acids. With V trimmed by 5 bases and J by 7 bases, 8 bases remained unmatched. Germline CDR1 reads MNHEY; CDR2 reads SVGAGI. The lymph nodes were axillary draining lymph nodes from breast cancer patients. The table lists this clonotype with many counts. The antigen is undetermined. TCRdb re-called the multiplex PCR reads through MiXCR, storing one row per CDR3 protein. The table has under 250,000 distinct CDR3 sequences, about a third seen once; the top ten hold around 1.4%. The TCR originated in a female donor with breast cancer. Some clones in this sample may be carry-over from other donors' samples. This rearrangement joins TRBV6-5 to TRBJ1-5; 7 bases match TRBD1. The sequenced sample consisted of axillary lymph node tissue. As DNA, the CDR3 is TGTGCCAGCAGTCCCGCCACAGGGGAACAGCCCCAGCATTTT. Translation: CASSPATGEQPQHF.